Presented here are 20 T cell receptor beta chains from one specimen sequenced in a study of regulatory T cells in long-lasting Graves disease (dated by TCRdb to the early 2020s). What the time point label conveys for this sample: newly diagnosed GD, antithyroid drugs for less than 3 months. For both TCR sequencing and RNA sequencing, RNA was extracted from PBMCs using TRIzol. Library construction relied on multiplex PCR. Sequencing was carried out with an Illumina HiSeq 4000. To build TCR beta libraries, CDR3 regions were amplified by Arm-PCR using iRepertoire HTBI primers. The public sequencing data were trimmed at Q25 with fastp and processed into clonotypes with MiXCR by TCRdb, which kept only in-frame beta chains. Rows matching on CDR3 protein sequence are summarized as one entry with the most common DNA and genes. The sample table holds 350,000 to 450,000 distinct CDR3 sequences, of which about 15% were seen once. Around 17% of the sample goes to the ten largest clones.

These data were likewise used in another study, on T cells in Graves' hyperthyroidism and ophthalmopathy.

Material: peripheral blood mononuclear cells (PBMCs), obtained at new diagnosis, from a patient treated with antithyroid drugs. These receptor sequences come from a woman under 40 with Graves disease. Donor details come from another sample of the same person, matched by shared clones.

This clonotype has ten or more counts. The chain is built from TRBV6-1 and TRBJ1-1; D ambiguous. The CDR3 is made up of 13 amino acids. V was pared by 5 bases and J by 5 bases, with 12 bases between. The germline gives CDR1 MNHNS, CDR2 SASEGT. The CDR3 nucleotides are TGTGCCAGCAGTCCCCCAGGTTGGACTGAAGCTTTCTTT. Protein: CASSPPGWTEAFF.

This clonotype came up a few times. This chain connects TRBV11-2 to TRBJ2-1; 9 bases are a match to TRBD2. The CDR3 runs 13 residues. J gave up 9 bases and V 5 bases, and 5 bases lay outside the gene matches. In germline, CDR1 is SGHAT, CDR2 FQNNGV. The CDR3 here is CASSRFSGSEQFF. The CDR3 DNA follows: TGTGCCAGCAGCAGATTTAGCGGGAGTGAGCAGTTCTTC.

This clonotype was detected many times. The V and J genes are TRBV24-1 and TRBJ2-7; 9 nucleotides match TRBD1. The CDR3 is made up of 14 amino acids. With V trimmed by 4 bases and J by 4 bases, 4 bases remained unmatched. Germline assignment: CDR1 KGHDR and CDR2 SFDVKD. For the CDR3, the DNA is TGTGCCACCAGTGAGTCCGGGACAGGGTACGAGCAGTACTTC. It yields the protein CATSESGTGYEQYF.

This clonotype was picked up a small number of times. With a much larger clone just one base away, this may be a read error. The chain combines TRBV11-2 with TRBJ2-1; D is unresolved. Germline V gene sequence: CDR1 SGHAT, CDR2 FQNNGV. The CDR3 has 15 amino acids. This CDR3 reads CAGSSKVVGYNEQFF. The DNA for the CDR3 is TGTGCCGGCAGCTCGAAAGTTGTGGGTTACAATGAGCAGTTCTTC.

This clonotype was found many times. The rearrangement joins TRBV3-1 to TRBJ1-3; D remains unclear. V was pared by 1 base and J by 1 base, with 5 bases between. CDR3 size: 14 residues. Germline V CDR1 and CDR2: LGHDT, YNNKEL (reference sequence). CDR3 nucleotide sequence: TGTGCCAGCAGCCAAGGCGCTTCTGGAAACACCATATATTTT. Encoded protein: CASSQGASGNTIYF.

To note about this clonotype: A much larger clone sits a single nucleotide away, making a read error possible. The chain couples TRBV7-9 to TRBJ2-1; possible D gene TRBD2, 5 bases. V was shortened by 5 bases and J by 5 bases, with 19 bases between the two germline ends. Germline lookup yields CDR1 SEHNR and CDR2 FQNEAQ (reference sequence). The CDR3 covers 16 residues. CDR3 coding DNA: TGTGCCAGCAGCCCCCCCTCTAGCAGGAGAGACAATGAGCAGTTCTTC. Translation: CASSPPSSRRDNEQFF.

This clonotype was counted a few times. The chain joins TRBV28 to TRBJ2-1; 10 nucleotides align to TRBD2. The CDR3 contains 15 residues. Unmatched junction bases numbered 6, after V lost 5 bases and J lost 5 bases. Germline V gene data show CDR1 as MDHEN and CDR2 as SYDVKM. The CDR3 reads CASSVTSGSNNEQFF. DNA of the CDR3: TGTGCCAGCAGTGTGACTAGCGGGTCCAACAATGAGCAGTTCTTC. The whole variable domain, filled in from reference TRBV28 and TRBJ2-1, reads DVKVTQSSRYLVKRTGEKVFLECVQDMDHENMFWYRQDPGLGLRLIYFSYDVKMKEKGDIPEGYSVSREKKERFSLILESASTNQTSMYLCASSVTSGSNNEQFFGPGTRLTVL.

The V gene is TRBV10-1, the J gene TRBJ2-7, with 7 bases identical to TRBD2. Germline V gene data show CDR1 as WNHNN and CDR2 as SYGVQD (reference sequence). CDR3 length equals 16 residues. J lost 2 bases, V lost 5 bases, and 12 bases had no gene match. The CDR3 is CASSPRQGGTTYEQYF. The CDR3 DNA reads as TGCGCCAGCAGTCCCAGGCAGGGAGGGACCACCTACGAGCAGTACTTC.

In its sample, this clonotype was seen many times. J is TRBJ2-2 and V is TRBV2; 7 bases fit TRBD2. Germline-derived CDR1 and CDR2 are SNHLY and FYNNEI. Trimming cost V 8 bases and J 7 bases; bases outside gene matches: 7. The CDR3 has 13 residues. Written as DNA, the CDR3 is TGTGCCAGCCGGGAGGAGGTTCTCGGGGAGCTGTTTTTT. The encoded protein is CASREEVLGELFF.

As to this clonotype: Germline is not matched at one junction end, which may reflect a read error. V is TRBV4-1 and J is TRBJ2-7; D remains ambiguous. Per germline, CDR1 MGHRA and CDR2 YSYEKL. This CDR3 spans 14 amino acids. The CDR3 loop is CASGQDPMGYEQYF. The CDR3 nucleotides are TGCGCCAGCGGCCAAGATCCGATGGGCTACGAGCAGTACTTC.

This clonotype was observed a few times. A far larger clone lies a single base away; this is likely a read error. The gene calls are TRBV20-1 and TRBJ2-7, with D perhaps matching TRBD2 (6 bases). The ends were cut back, 6 bases at V and 7 bases at J, with 25 bases in the middle. Germline CDR1 DFQATT, CDR2 SNEGSKA (reference sequence). The CDR3 covers 15 residues. CDR3 nucleotide sequence: TGCAGTGCCCCCCTAGCGTCCACATCCTACAATGAGCAGTACTTC. Protein: CSAPLASTSYNEQYF.

The chain recombines TRBV5-6 with TRBJ1-2; tentatively, D is TRBD1 (5 bases). V was pared by 1 base and J by 7 bases, with 17 bases between. Germline CDR1 SGHDT, CDR2 YYEEEE. The CDR3 is 15 amino acids. The CDR3 reads CASSLSLTALVGYTF. The CDR3 DNA reads as TGTGCCAGCAGCTTGTCCTTGACAGCGCTAGTTGGCTACACCTTC. The full variable domain, with the rest looked up from reference TRBV5-6 and TRBJ1-2, is DAGVTQSPTHLIKTRGQQVTLRCSPKSGHDTVSWYQQALGQGPQFIFQYYEEEERQRGNFPDRFSGHQFPNYSSELNVNALLLGDSALYLCASSLSLTALVGYTFGSGTRLTVV.

This clonotype has at least ten counts. The chain joins TRBV7-3 to TRBJ2-3, with 10 bases that match TRBD1. Germline V CDR1 and CDR2: SGHTA, FQGTGA. The CDR3 is 15 amino acids. Trimming cost V 4 bases and J 4 bases; bases outside gene matches: 5. The CDR3 here is CASSYGQGDADTQYF. CDR3 sequence (DNA): TGTGCCAGCAGCTACGGACAGGGGGATGCAGATACGCAGTATTTT.

This clonotype has ten or more counts. The chain couples TRBV10-3 to TRBJ1-1; no clear D. Trimming cost V 8 bases and J 3 bases, with 7 bases left between them. This CDR3 contains 11 residues. Germline lookup yields CDR1 ENHRY and CDR2 SYGVKD. The chain's CDR3 is CAIGRDTEAFF. DNA of the CDR3: TGTGCCATCGGACGGGACACTGAAGCTTTCTTT.

This clonotype has ten or more counts. V usage is TRBV27 and J usage is TRBJ1-2; 8 bases agree with TRBD1. Germline-derived CDR1 and CDR2 are MNHEY and SMNVEV (reference sequence). With V trimmed by 5 bases and J by 3 bases, 5 bases remained unmatched. The CDR3 covers 14 residues. CDR3 coding DNA: TGTGCCAGCAGTGCGGGACAGGAGGACTATGGCTACACCTTC. Its translation is CASSAGQEDYGYTF.

The chain is built from TRBV4-2 and TRBJ1-2, with 11 bases that match TRBD1. This CDR3 is 15 amino acids long. CDR1 LGHNA and CDR2 YNFKEQ come from the germline V gene. V trimming: 4 bases; J trimming: 3 bases; junction bases outside the gene matches: 4. The CDR3 loop is CASSPGGQGDYGYTF. The CDR3 DNA follows: TGTGCCAGCAGCCCCGGGGGACAGGGGGACTATGGCTACACCTTC.

In this sample, this clonotype turned up many times. The chain joins TRBV7-9 to TRBJ2-1; 9 bases map to TRBD2. This CDR3 comprises 15 residues. Germline V gene data show CDR1 as SEHNR and CDR2 as FQNEAQ (reference sequence). The junction had 6 bases not matched to a gene; V was cut back by 3 bases and J by 6 bases. The CDR3 loop reads CASSFSGSSSNEQFF. The CDR3 DNA reads as TGTGCCAGCAGCTTTAGCGGGAGTAGCTCCAATGAGCAGTTCTTC.

The J gene is TRBJ2-3, the V gene TRBV7-9; D possibly corresponds to TRBD2 (5 bases). This CDR3 spans 15 amino acids. Trimming took 2 bases from V and 2 from J, leaving 11 bases between them. Looked up from germline, CDR1 is SEHNR and CDR2 is FQNEAQ (reference sequence). The CDR3 loop reads CASSLRGDHTDTQYF. CDR3 coding DNA: TGTGCCAGCAGCTTACGGGGAGACCACACAGATACGCAGTATTTT.

J is TRBJ1-1 and V is TRBV7-9; TRBD1 matches 8 bases. CDR1 and CDR2 (germline): SEHNR, FQNEAQ (reference sequence). CDR3 length equals 14 residues. V lost 8 bases, J lost 3 bases, and 8 bases stayed unmatched. The CDR3 DNA reads as TGTGCCAGCGGCCAGACAGGGGAGGACACTGAAGCTTTCTTT. Amino acids: CASGQTGEDTEAFF.

In its sample, this clonotype was seen many times. This rearrangement joins TRBV11-2 to TRBJ2-4; D may correspond to TRBD1 or TRBD2 (7 bases each). The V and J ends lost 5 bases and 7 bases respectively, with 15 bases between them. Germline V gene data show CDR1 as SGHAT and CDR2 as FQNNGV. CDR3 length: 14 residues. The CDR3 nucleotides read TGTGCCAGCAGCCCCAGACAGGGAGGGAACATTCAGTACTTC. It is translated as CASSPRQGGNIQYF.